This entry lists 10 T cell receptor beta chains sequenced from one sample in a study of cytomegalovirus exposure and HLA in healthy donors. The study ran its PCR with 60 Vbeta and 13 Jbeta primers. Using immunoSEQ multiplex PCR, the repertoire was profiled, and TCRdb retains in-frame clones only, with some absent. In the table there are 150,000 to 200,000 clones, roughly 85% of which are singletons. Material for sequencing was PBMCs. The receptors shown here come from a woman in her 30s in good health and CMV-seropositive.

This chain links TRBV15 with TRBJ1-3; the D gene is possibly TRBD1 (6 bases). CDR1 is LNHNV and CDR2 is YYDKDF in the germline V gene (reference sequence). The V gene lost 1 base and the J gene lost 0 bases, with 10 bases spanning the gap. The CDR3 has 16 amino acids. CDR3 DNA sequence: TGTGCCACCAGCAGAGCGCCGACAGGCTCTGGAAACACCATATATTTT. This encodes CATSRAPTGSGNTIYF.

The J gene is TRBJ2-5, the V gene TRBV19, with D tentatively TRBD2 (6 bases). Germline assignment: CDR1 LNHDA and CDR2 SQIVND (reference sequence). The CDR3 extends over 13 amino acids. V lost 5 bases, J lost 1 base, and 8 bases lay in between. As DNA, the CDR3 is TGTGCCAGTAGTGGGGGACTCCAAGAGACCCAGTACTTC. It encodes CASSGGLQETQYF.

V usage is TRBV27 and J usage is TRBJ2-3; possibly TRBD2 for D (5 bases). Trimming stripped 3 bases from V and 1 base from J, with 8 bases between. CDR3 size: 14 residues. CDR1 MNHEY and CDR2 SMNVEV come from the germline V gene (reference sequence). CDR3: CASSFGGRTDTQYF. The CDR3 nucleotides read TGTGCCAGCAGTTTCGGCGGGCGCACAGATACGCAGTATTTT.

This clone was observed a few times. Other DNA sequences of this sample code for an identical CDR3. V and J are TRBV9 and TRBJ2-1; 12 bases fit TRBD2. The germline CDR1 and CDR2 sequences are SGDLS and YYNGEE. V lost 0 bases, J lost 8 bases, and 3 bases stayed unmatched. The CDR3 length is 15 residues. CDR3 amino acids: CASSVGLAGGHEQFF. CDR3 DNA: TGTGCCAGCAGCGTAGGGCTAGCGGGAGGGCATGAGCAGTTCTTC.

V usage is TRBV5-1 and J usage is TRBJ2-7; D perhaps matches TRBD2 (5 bases). Germline V lookup: CDR1 SGHRS, CDR2 YFSETQ. The CDR3 covers 14 residues. V was pared by 0 bases and J by 7 bases, with 14 bases between. CDR3 bases: TGCGCCAGCAGCTTGGGGACTCGCCAGAGTGAGCAGTACTTC. Translation gives CASSLGTRQSEQYF.

The genes are TRBV7-9 and TRBJ2-7, with D maybe TRBD2 (5 bases). This CDR3 has 14 amino acids. Germline lookup yields CDR1 SEHNR and CDR2 FQNEAQ (reference sequence). The V end lost 0 bases, the J end lost 5 bases, and 11 bases lay between the germline ends. DNA for the CDR3: TGTGCCAGCAGCTTAGCAGCGGCCAAGAACGAGCAGTACTTC. It encodes CASSLAAAKNEQYF.

The chain recombines TRBV5-8 with TRBJ2-7, with D perhaps TRBD2 (6 bases). CDR1 is SGHTS and CDR2 is YDEGEE in the germline V gene. Trimming pared 2 bases from V and 1 base from J, leaving 13 bases between. The CDR3 has 15 amino acids. The CDR3 is CASSLGGPGSYEQYF. In DNA form, the CDR3 reads TGTGCCAGCAGCTTAGGAGGGCCGGGATCCTACGAGCAGTACTTC.

This sequence joins TRBV9 and TRBJ1-1, with TRBD1 matching over 7 bases. There are 15 residues in the CDR3. V lost 0 bases, J lost 4 bases, and 6 bases stayed unmatched. Germline V gene sequence: CDR1 SGDLS, CDR2 YYNGEE. The CDR3 DNA reads as TGTGCCAGCAGCGTAGGGAGGGGGCCGGGCACTGAAGCTTTCTTT. This sequence encodes CASSVGRGPGTEAFF. Full variable domain (missing parts from reference TRBV9 and TRBJ1-1): DSGVTQTPKHLITATGQRVTLRCSPRSGDLSVYWYQQSLDQGLQFLIQYYNGEERAKGNILERFSAQQFPDLHSELNLSSLELGDSALYFCASSVGRGPGTEAFFGQGTRLTVV.

This clone was counted only a few times. The chain joins TRBV10-3 to TRBJ2-1; 8 bases line up with TRBD1. V shed 6 bases, J shed 0 bases, and the junction held 7 bases outside the gene matches. The CDR3 is made up of 16 amino acids. Germline V CDR1 and CDR2: ENHRY, SYGVKD. The CDR3 is CAIRGTGQGSYNEQFF. In DNA form, the CDR3 reads TGTGCCATCAGGGGGACAGGCCAGGGCTCCTACAATGAGCAGTTCTTC.

The V gene is TRBV5-1, the J gene TRBJ2-1; 8 nucleotides align to TRBD2. Trimming at V came to 0 bases and at J to 6 bases, leaving 5 bases not matched to a gene. This CDR3 contains 15 residues. Germline V gene sequence: CDR1 SGHRS, CDR2 YFSETQ. CDR3 residues: CASSLALAGTNEQFF. In nucleotides, the CDR3 is TGCGCCAGCAGCTTGGCCCTAGCGGGTACCAATGAGCAGTTCTTC. Full variable domain (missing parts from reference TRBV5-1 and TRBJ2-1): KAGVTQTPRYLIKTRGQQVTLSCSPISGHRSVSWYQQTPGQGLQFLFEYFSETQRNKGNFPGRFSGRQFSNSRSEMNVSTLELGDSALYLCASSLALAGTNEQFFGPGTRLTVL.